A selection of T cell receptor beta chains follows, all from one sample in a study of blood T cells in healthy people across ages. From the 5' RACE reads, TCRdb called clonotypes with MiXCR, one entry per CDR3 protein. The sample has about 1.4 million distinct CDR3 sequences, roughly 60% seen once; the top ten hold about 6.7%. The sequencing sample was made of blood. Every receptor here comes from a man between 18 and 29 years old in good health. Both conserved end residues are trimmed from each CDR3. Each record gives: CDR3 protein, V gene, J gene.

CDR3aa: ASSLALISTDTQY
v_gene: TRBV7-8
j_gene: TRBJ2-3

CDR3aa: ASSYSRGLSYEQY
v_gene: TRBV6-5
j_gene: TRBJ2-7

CDR3aa: ASSGAGGETQY
v_gene: TRBV27
j_gene: TRBJ2-5

CDR3aa: ASSLEKYTQY
v_gene: TRBV7-9
j_gene: TRBJ2-3

CDR3aa: SASSTRGVRQPQH
v_gene: TRBV20-1
j_gene: TRBJ1-5

CDR3aa: SARGGAFTYNEQF
v_gene: TRBV20-1
j_gene: TRBJ2-1

CDR3aa: SARTSGASEQY
v_gene: TRBV20-1
j_gene: TRBJ2-7

CDR3aa: AIRQRFRRSGQMNTEAF
v_gene: TRBV10-3
j_gene: TRBJ1-1

CDR3aa: ASSEFGRDTGELF
v_gene: TRBV25-1
j_gene: TRBJ2-2

CDR3aa: ASSQRQGAAAGYT
v_gene: TRBV4-1
j_gene: TRBJ1-2

CDR3aa: ASRTSSTDTQY
v_gene: TRBV6-5
j_gene: TRBJ2-3